This passage covers 5 T cell receptor beta chains from one sample sequenced in a study of Ad26.COV2.S vaccination and SARS-CoV-2 variants. Clones were read by immunoSEQ multiplex PCR, and TCRdb kept only the in-frame ones, dropping some. Of roughly 420,000 clones listed, roughly 90% are singletons. Noted treatment: roughly 18 received Ad26.COV2.S at low or high dose, single or two shots; about 5 received placebo; per-sample allocation not given. On day 63 after the first injection, vaccine and placebo recipients gave samples. Sequenced material: peripheral blood, taken in a trial of Ad26.COV2.S vaccine versus placebo. These receptors were taken from a person between 18 and 65 years old who received the Ad26.COV2.S COVID-19 vaccine or a placebo.

In nucleotides, the CDR3 is TGTGCCAGCAGCTCCGACAATTCACGGACCCAGTACTTC. Its protein is CASSSDNSRTQYF. The V gene is TRBV7-2, the J gene TRBJ2-5; D is unresolved. The germline V and J ends were trimmed by 4 bases and 7 bases, with 13 bases remaining between them. CDR1 SGHTA and CDR2 FQGNSA come from the germline V gene. There are 13 residues in the CDR3.

This chain connects TRBV6-2 or TRBV6-3 to TRBJ2-7; 8 bases are a match to TRBD1. J lost 2 bases, V lost 2 bases, and 5 bases had no gene match. Germline V gene lookup returns CDR1 MNHEY and CDR2 SVGEGT. The CDR3 runs 15 residues. The CDR3 nucleotides are TGTGCCAGCAGTTACCCGGACAGGGCTACCTACGAGCAGTACTTC. Residues: CASSYPDRATYEQYF.

The chain links TRBV19 to TRBJ1-2; 8 bases fit TRBD1. This CDR3 region has 15 residues. The germline V gene encodes CDR1 LNHDA and CDR2 SQIVND (reference sequence). The junction had 8 bases not matched to a gene; V was cut back by 7 bases and J by 1 base. CDR3 nucleotides: TGTGCCAGTACGTTGAGCAGGGGGCTTAACTATGGCTACACCTTC. Protein: CASTLSRGLNYGYTF.

The chain employs TRBV2 and TRBJ1-5; no clear D gene. Trimming removed 5 bases from V and 0 bases from J, with 11 bases in between. Germline lookup yields CDR1 SNHLY and CDR2 FYNNEI. The CDR3 loop spans 15 amino acids. The DNA of the CDR3 is TGTGCCAGCAGTAGGACGGAACTTAGCAATCAGCCCCAGCATTTT. This encodes CASSRTELSNQPQHF.

This clone was counted once. V is TRBV9 and J is TRBJ1-1, with TRBD1 as a possible D gene (6 bases). CDR1 and CDR2 from the germline V gene are SGDLS and YYNGEE. This CDR3 region has 19 residues. Trimming cost V 3 bases and J 2 bases, with 26 bases left between them. The CDR3 nucleotides are TGTGCCAGCAGCGCCGACTATCATACAGGGTTTCATTTAAACACTGAAGCTTTCTTT. Amino acids: CASSADYHTGFHLNTEAFF.